Described below is a single T cell receptor beta chain sequence and its context. The data are from a study of T-cell reconstitution after alpha-beta-depleted transplantation in children. Per the germline V gene, CDR1 is MDHEN and CDR2 is SYDVKM. The J segment lost 6 bases and the V segment lost 6 bases, leaving 9 bases of the junction unmatched. The CDR3 consists of 15 residues. Unique molecular identifiers were incorporated when the TCRbeta library was constructed. A single record per CDR3 protein comes from TCRdb applying MiXCR to the PCR reads. The table has hundreds of thousands of distinct CDR3 sequences, 20% to 25% seen once.

The material was PBMCs, mostly from graft donor cells, obtained 360 days after TCRalphabeta/CD19-depleted stem cell transplant. The chain is built from TRBV28 and TRBJ2-1; 9 bases are a match to TRBD1. The sequence was collected from a boy younger than two who had a stem cell transplant for acute myeloid leukemia, so the T cells may come from the graft donor. CDR3: CASRTPGTGPNEQFF. The CDR3 DNA sequence: TGTGCCAGCAGGACCCCCGGGACAGGGCCCAATGAGCAGTTCTTC.